A single sample gave rise to the 26 T cell receptor beta chains below, sequenced in a study of T cell clonality in common variable immunodeficiency. TCRdb's table, derived via immunoSEQ multiplex PCR, lists solely in-frame clones and lacks some. The data show tens of thousands of clones, with none appearing a single time. The sequencing sample was made of peripheral blood mononuclear cells. These receptors came from a person aged 18 to 75 in good health.

In its sample, this clone was seen many times. Sequencing ends 3 residues short of the CDR3 end; the germline J gene provides the rest. This rearrangement joins TRBV20-1 to TRBJ2-3; 7 bases map to TRBD2. V lost 6 bases and J lost 2; bases outside the gene matches: 5. CDR3 length equals 13 residues. Germline V lookup: CDR1 DFQATT, CDR2 SNEGSKA (reference sequence). The chain's CDR3 is CSAGLDLTDTQYF. The sequenced part of the CDR3 DNA is TGCAGTGCAGGACTAGATCTCACAGATACG.

This clone was seen ten or more times. The observed sequence ends 3 residues before the CDR3 terminus, with the missing tail filled in from the germline J gene. The rearrangement links TRBV28 to TRBJ1-5; D may be TRBD1 (5 bases). Germline loops: CDR1 MDHEN, CDR2 SYDVKM. Trimming removed 3 bases from V and 2 bases from J, with 11 bases in between. The CDR3 contains 15 residues. Partial CDR3 DNA: TGTGCCAGCAGTTTTGGGCTAGGGGGCAATCAGCCC. Its translation: CASSFGLGGNQP. The complete CDR3 protein is CASSFGLGGNQPQHF.

This clone was seen many times. CDR3 residues: CSASPTSGSLRLETQYF. CDR3 DNA (partial): TGCAGTGCTAGTCCGACTAGCGGGAGCCTGAGGTTGGAGACC. The rearrangement uses TRBV20-1 and TRBJ2-5; 12 bases match TRBD2. The read finishes 3 residues shy of the CDR3 end, and the germline J gene is used to complete it. V lost 3 bases to trimming and J lost 5 bases; unmatched junction nucleotides: 13. This CDR3 comprises 17 residues. The germline V gene encodes CDR1 DFQATT and CDR2 SNEGSKA (reference sequence).

In its sample, this clone was seen many times. The read ends 3 residues shy of where the CDR3 ends; the end is completed using the germline J gene. The chain recombines TRBV5-1 with TRBJ1-2, with D maybe TRBD1 (6 bases). The CDR3 is made up of 13 amino acids. Germline CDR1 and CDR2: SGHRS and YFSETQ. V dropped 6 bases and J dropped 1 base, with 10 bases sitting between them. The CDR3 loop reads CASNRDGNYGYTF. Incomplete CDR3 DNA: TGCGCCAGCAACAGGGACGGTAACTATGGC.

The sample holds many counts of this clone. Read data end 3 residues before the CDR3 end; the end is taken from the germline J gene. This chain joins TRBV20-1 and TRBJ2-5; TRBD2 matches 10 bases. V trimming: 0 bases; J trimming: 7 bases; junction bases outside the gene matches: 23. The CDR3 is 20 residues long. CDR1 is DFQATT, CDR2 SNEGSKA, per germline (reference sequence). The part of the CDR3 DNA that was read is TGCAGTGCTAGAGATCCGAGGGGTCTAGCGGGAGTATTAGGCACCGGGACC. Its protein is CSARDPRGLAGVLGTGT. The whole CDR3 sequence reads CSARDPRGLAGVLGTGTQYF.

This clone has ten or more counts. The read ends 3 residues shy of where the CDR3 ends; the end is completed using the germline J gene. The chain is built from TRBV24-1 and TRBJ2-1, with 8 bases that match TRBD2. CDR3 size: 18 residues. In germline, CDR1 is KGHDR, CDR2 SFDVKD. V lost 5 bases and J lost 0; bases outside the gene matches: 11. The DNA read from the CDR3 is TGTGCCACCAGTGGGCTTACTAGCGGAGATCCCTCCTACAATGAG. The encoded protein is CATSGLTSGDPSYNE. The entire CDR3 protein is CATSGLTSGDPSYNEQFF.

This clone was counted at least ten times. Germline and junction disagree at one end, which may indicate a read error. The read terminates 3 residues ahead of where the CDR3 ends, so the germline J gene completes it. This chain links TRBV7-7 with TRBJ2-5, with TRBD2 matching over 14 bases. The CDR3 length is 16 residues. From germline, CDR1 is SSHAT and CDR2 FNYEAQ (reference sequence). Incomplete CDR3 DNA: TGTGCTAGCAGCTCAGGACTAGCGGGAGGTTTTGGGACC. It specifies CASSSGLAGGFGT. The whole CDR3 sequence is CASSSGLAGGFGTQYF.

This clone was detected a few times. The CDR3 end is not reached by the read, which stops 3 residues before it; the germline J gene fills it in. The V gene is TRBV7-9, the J gene TRBJ1-6; D not certain. Per the germline V gene, CDR1 is SEHNR and CDR2 is FQNEAQ (reference sequence). Between the trimmed V and J ends, which lost 6 bases and 7 bases, there was a span of 7 bases. The CDR3 has 12 residues. The CDR3 here is CASSVMNSPLHF. The sequenced CDR3 bases are TGTGCCAGCAGTGTAATGAATTCACCC.

This clone was counted at least ten times. Read sequence stops 3 residues before the CDR3 end, and the germline J gene provides the missing end. V and J are TRBV9 and TRBJ2-7, with TRBD2 as a possible D gene (6 bases). Germline CDR1 is SGDLS and CDR2 is YYNGEE. This CDR3 has 17 amino acids. V was shortened by 0 bases and J by 3 bases, with 19 bases between the two germline ends. The CDR3 here is CASSVDGSGLNHYEQYF. The CDR3 bases that were read are TGTGCCAGCAGCGTAGATGGTAGCGGATTAAACCACTACGAG.

This clone has a count of ten or more. The CDR3 end falls 3 residues outside the read, so it is completed with the germline J gene. The chain employs TRBV6-2 or TRBV6-3 and TRBJ2-7; 8 bases align to TRBD1. The CDR3 runs to 12 residues. Losses at the gene ends were 6 bases for V and 5 bases for J; bases not matched to a gene: 3. The germline V gene encodes CDR1 MNHEY and CDR2 SVGEGT. CDR3 amino acids: CASRDRGHEQYF. The covered CDR3 bases are TGTGCCAGCAGAGACAGGGGACACGAG.

The sample holds many counts of this clone. The read comes to an end 3 residues before the CDR3 does, leaving the germline J gene to fill in the end. V gene TRBV30 combines with J gene TRBJ2-7; TRBD2 agrees at 10 bases. V shed 1 base, J shed 4 bases, and the junction held 10 bases outside the gene matches. This CDR3 is built from 16 residues. CDR1 GTSNPN and CDR2 SVGIG come from the germline V gene (reference sequence). The CDR3 bases that were read are TGTGCCTGGAGTGGGGTAATAGCGGGAGGCGGGTACGAG. It encodes CAWSGVIAGGGYE. From start to end, the CDR3 is CAWSGVIAGGGYEQYF.

This clone showed up many times. The read ends 3 residues before the CDR3 terminus; that terminus is restored from the germline J gene. The V gene is TRBV11-2, the J gene TRBJ2-7; 7 bases agree with TRBD2. Germline V lookup: CDR1 SGHAT, CDR2 FQNNGV. The V and J ends lost 3 bases and 5 bases, in that order; junction bases with no gene match: 7. This CDR3 is built from 14 residues. This chain's CDR3 is CASSLAGVGHEQYF. The CDR3 bases that were read are TGTGCCAGCAGCTTGGCGGGAGTGGGCCACGAG.

There are many counts of this clone. The observed sequence ends 3 residues before the CDR3 terminus, with the missing tail filled in from the germline J gene. The chain is built from TRBV28 and TRBJ2-3, with TRBD2 identical over 8 bases. The germline gives CDR1 MDHEN, CDR2 SYDVKM. The CDR3 is 16 amino acids. The V segment lost 7 bases and the J segment 4 bases; nucleotides outside the gene matches: 13. The CDR3 protein is CASTDQAPGGPDTQYF. CDR3 DNA, as far as it was read: TGTGCCAGCACTGACCAGGCCCCGGGGGGGCCAGATACG.

This clone appeared many times. The CDR3 goes on 3 residues after the read ends, and that part is filled in from the germline J gene. The genes are TRBV20-1 and TRBJ2-7; a possible D gene is TRBD2 (6 bases). Trimming stripped 3 bases from V and 0 bases from J, with 12 bases between. CDR1 and CDR2 from the germline V gene are DFQATT and SNEGSKA (reference sequence). CDR3 length: 14 amino acids. The CDR3 here is CSARLAGTSYEQYF. The CDR3 DNA, read in part, is TGCAGTGCTAGGTTGGCGGGAACCTCCTACGAG.

In this sample, this clone turned up many times. The read ends 3 residues early relative to the CDR3; the germline J gene fills the gap. The V and J genes are TRBV5-4 and TRBJ2-5, with 9 bases fitting TRBD1. CDR3 length: 16 residues. Trimming cost V 5 bases and J 4 bases; bases outside gene matches: 12. Looked up from germline, CDR1 is SGHNT and CDR2 is YYREEE (reference sequence). CDR3 protein: CASRPGGTGSTETQYF. The part of the CDR3 DNA that was read is TGTGCCAGCAGACCTGGCGGGACAGGGTCGACAGAGACC.

This clone was counted ten times or more. Read sequence stops 3 residues before the CDR3 end, and the germline J gene provides the missing end. This chain links TRBV20-1 with TRBJ2-1, with TRBD1 as a possible D gene (5 bases). Trimming took 5 bases from V and 6 from J, leaving 11 bases between them. Germline values: CDR1 DFQATT, CDR2 SNEGSKA (reference sequence). The CDR3 covers 12 residues. The CDR3 sequence: CSASRQSNEQFF. The DNA read from the CDR3 is TGCAGTGCTTCCAGACAGAGCAATGAG.

The sample holds many counts of this clone. The read finishes 3 residues shy of the CDR3 end, and the germline J gene is used to complete it. The gene calls are TRBV20-1 and TRBJ2-5; TRBD1 agrees at 10 bases. This CDR3 has 16 amino acids. Per germline, CDR1 DFQATT and CDR2 SNEGSKA (reference sequence). V trimming: 6 bases; J trimming: 5 bases; junction bases outside the gene matches: 15. The CDR3 bases that were read are TGCAGTGCCCACCGGGGCGGGACAGGGGTTGGTGAGACC. Its protein is CSAHRGGTGVGET. The whole CDR3 sequence reads CSAHRGGTGVGETQYF.

There are many counts of this clone. The CDR3 end lies 3 residues beyond the end of the read and is filled in from the germline J gene. This chain links TRBV19 with TRBJ2-7; 8 nucleotides align to TRBD1. J was trimmed by 5 bases and V by 4 bases; bases with no gene match: 7. CDR3 length: 14 amino acids. Germline V gene lookup returns CDR1 LNHDA and CDR2 SQIVND (reference sequence). The sequenced part of the CDR3 DNA is TGTGCCAGTAGTAACCGGGACAGGCGCAACGAG. It encodes CASSNRDRRNE. The entire CDR3 sequence reads CASSNRDRRNEQYF. Full variable domain (remainder filled in from reference TRBV19 and TRBJ2-7): DGGITQSPKYLFRKEGQNVTLSCEQNLNHDAMYWYRQDPGQGLRLIYYSQIVNDFQKGDIAEGYSVSREKKESFPLTVTSAQKNPTAFYLCASSNRDRRNEQYFGPGTRLTVT.

This clone was counted at least ten times. The read terminates 3 residues before the CDR3 end, so the remaining end is supplied by the germline J gene. This chain uses TRBV7-9 with TRBJ2-2, with a possible D match to TRBD2 (5 bases). The CDR3 runs 14 residues. Germline CDR1 is SEHNR and CDR2 is FQNEAQ (reference sequence). V was trimmed by 0 bases and J by 6 bases, leaving 8 bases between them. CDR3 protein: CASSLALGPGELFF. CDR3 DNA, as far as it was read: TGTGCCAGCAGCTTAGCACTAGGTCCCGGGGAG.

This clone was recorded at least ten times. The read halts 3 residues ahead of the CDR3 end, with the missing end drawn from the germline J gene. The chain employs TRBV28 and TRBJ2-1; no clear D gene. CDR3 length equals 16 residues. Trimming took 7 bases from V and 0 from J, leaving 16 bases between them. Germline V lookup: CDR1 MDHEN, CDR2 SYDVKM. CDR3 amino acids: CASTDPRRSSYNEQFF. The DNA read from the CDR3 is TGTGCCAGCACTGACCCAAGGCGGTCCTCCTACAATGAG.

This clone showed up just a few times. The read comes to an end 3 residues before the CDR3 does, leaving the germline J gene to fill in the end. This chain links TRBV10-2 with TRBJ2-3, with TRBD1 matching over 9 bases. The V segment lost 6 bases and the J segment 3 bases; nucleotides outside the gene matches: 10. This CDR3 contains 16 residues. Germline V gene sequence: CDR1 WSHSY, CDR2 SAAADI. The CDR3 spells CASRRDREESTDTQYF. CDR3 bases read: TGCGCCAGCAGGCGGGACAGGGAAGAAAGTACAGATACG.

This clone was recorded at least ten times. A read error may produce the germline difference seen at one junction end. The sequenced fragment ends 3 residues before the CDR3 boundary, so the rest is inferred from the germline J gene. The chain couples TRBV7-9 to TRBJ2-1; 10 bases match TRBD2. This CDR3 has 14 amino acids. The V gene's germline CDR1 is SEHNR and CDR2 FQNEAQ (reference sequence). CDR3 in amino acids: CAISEREGYNEQFF. The CDR3 bases that were read are TGTGCCATCAGCGAGCGGGAGGGATACAATGAG.

This clone was recorded at least ten times. From the germline J gene comes the end of the CDR3, since the read stops 3 residues before it. The chain couples TRBV27 to TRBJ1-1; D remains unclear. The V gene's germline CDR1 is MNHEY and CDR2 SMNVEV (reference sequence). There are 13 residues in the CDR3. Trimming pared 4 bases from V and 6 bases from J, leaving 12 bases between. CDR3 bases read: TGTGCCAGCAGTTCGAATCCTATCGCTGAA. As protein: CASSSNPIAE. The whole CDR3 is CASSSNPIAEAFF.

The table lists this clone with many counts. The CDR3 is cut off 3 residues early in the read; its end comes from the germline J gene. The rearrangement uses TRBV10-3 and TRBJ2-7; D might be TRBD2 (6 bases). CDR1 is ENHRY, CDR2 SYGVKD, per germline. The CDR3 contains 13 residues. V shed 7 bases and J shed 2 bases, with 12 bases lying between them. This CDR3 reads CAIMGGIAYEQYF. Partial CDR3 DNA: TGTGCCATCATGGGGGGAATCGCCTACGAG.

This clone has ten or more counts. At one end, the junction sequence differs from germline, possibly due to a read error. The read comes to an end 3 residues before the CDR3 does, leaving the germline J gene to fill in the end. This sequence joins TRBV4-2 and TRBJ2-7; the D gene is possibly TRBD1 (6 bases). This CDR3 is 15 amino acids long. Germline V gene data show CDR1 as LGHNA and CDR2 as YNFKEQ. CDR3 DNA, as far as it was read: TGCGCCAGCAGCCAAGACTCAGGGGTCCTAAACGAG. Protein sequence: CASSQDSGVLNE. From start to end, the CDR3 is CASSQDSGVLNEQYF.

This clone was counted ten times or more. The read halts 3 residues ahead of the CDR3 end, with the missing end drawn from the germline J gene. This chain uses TRBV12-3 or TRBV12-4 with TRBJ1-1; D not certain. Trimming stripped 6 bases from V and 4 bases from J, with 12 bases between. The CDR3 contains 13 residues. The CDR3 region is CASSPGWGTEAFF. The CDR3 bases that were read are TGTGCCAGCAGCCCGGGGTGGGGCACTGAA.